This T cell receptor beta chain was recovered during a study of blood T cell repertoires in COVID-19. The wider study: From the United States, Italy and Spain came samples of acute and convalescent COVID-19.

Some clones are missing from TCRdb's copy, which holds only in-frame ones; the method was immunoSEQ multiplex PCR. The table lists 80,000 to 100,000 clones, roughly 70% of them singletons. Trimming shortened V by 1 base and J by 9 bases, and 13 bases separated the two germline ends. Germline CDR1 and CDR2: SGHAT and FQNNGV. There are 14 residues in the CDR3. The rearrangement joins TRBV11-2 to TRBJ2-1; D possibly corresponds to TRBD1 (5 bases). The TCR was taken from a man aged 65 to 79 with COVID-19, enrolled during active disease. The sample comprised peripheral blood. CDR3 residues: CASSLGTLSIEQFF. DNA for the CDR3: TGTGCCAGCAGCTTAGGGACACTTAGTATTGAGCAGTTCTTC.